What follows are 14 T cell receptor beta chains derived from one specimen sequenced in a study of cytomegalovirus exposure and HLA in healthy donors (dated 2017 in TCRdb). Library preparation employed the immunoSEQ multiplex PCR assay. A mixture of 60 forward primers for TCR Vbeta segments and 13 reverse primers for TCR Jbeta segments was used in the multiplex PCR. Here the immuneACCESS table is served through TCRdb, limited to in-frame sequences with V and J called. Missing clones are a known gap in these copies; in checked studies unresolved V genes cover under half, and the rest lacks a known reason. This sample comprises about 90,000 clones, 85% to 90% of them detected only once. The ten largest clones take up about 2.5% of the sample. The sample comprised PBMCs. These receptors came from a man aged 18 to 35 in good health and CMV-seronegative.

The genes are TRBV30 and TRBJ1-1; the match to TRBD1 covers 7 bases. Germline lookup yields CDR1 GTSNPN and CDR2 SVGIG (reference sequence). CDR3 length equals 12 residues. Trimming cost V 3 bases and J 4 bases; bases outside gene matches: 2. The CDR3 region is CAWRGGPTEAFF. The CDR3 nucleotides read TGTGCCTGGAGAGGGGGCCCCACTGAAGCTTTCTTT.

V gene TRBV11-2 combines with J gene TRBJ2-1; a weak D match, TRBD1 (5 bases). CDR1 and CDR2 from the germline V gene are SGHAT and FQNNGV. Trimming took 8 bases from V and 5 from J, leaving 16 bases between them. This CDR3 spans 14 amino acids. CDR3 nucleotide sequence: TGTGCCAGCCCGAAGGGGCAGGACAACAATGAGCAGTTCTTC. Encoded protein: CASPKGQDNNEQFF.

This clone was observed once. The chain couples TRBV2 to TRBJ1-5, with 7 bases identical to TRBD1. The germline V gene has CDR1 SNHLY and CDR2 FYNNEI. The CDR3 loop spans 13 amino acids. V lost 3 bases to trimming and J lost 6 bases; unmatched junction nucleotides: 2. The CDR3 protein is CASSEEGAQPQHF. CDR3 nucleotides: TGTGCCAGCAGTGAGGAGGGGGCTCAGCCCCAGCATTTT.

DNA of the CDR3: TGTGCCAGCAGCTTGGGCCGTTTTGAGGGCGTTGATGGCTACACCTTC. Protein product: CASSLGRFEGVDGYTF. The V and J genes are TRBV5-4 and TRBJ1-2, with D unclear. The V gene's germline CDR1 is SGHNT and CDR2 YYREEE (reference sequence). Deletions cut 0 bases from V and 6 bases from J, with 18 bases between. The CDR3 spans 16 residues.

CDR3 coding DNA: TGTGCCAGCAGCCCAACAGGGGCCCGTGAGCAGTTCTTC. This translates into CASSPTGAREQFF. V and J are TRBV11-1 and TRBJ2-1; 7 positions match TRBD1. This CDR3 region has 13 residues. Trimming at V came to 5 bases and at J to 9 bases, leaving 7 bases not matched to a gene. The germline CDR1 and CDR2 sequences are SGHAT and FQDESV (reference sequence).

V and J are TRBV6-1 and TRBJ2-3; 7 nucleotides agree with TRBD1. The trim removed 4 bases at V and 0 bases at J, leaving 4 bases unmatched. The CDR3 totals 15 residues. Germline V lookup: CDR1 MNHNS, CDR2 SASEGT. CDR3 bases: TGTGCCAGCAGTGTTTCAGGGGGTAGCACAGATACGCAGTATTTT. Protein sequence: CASSVSGGSTDTQYF.

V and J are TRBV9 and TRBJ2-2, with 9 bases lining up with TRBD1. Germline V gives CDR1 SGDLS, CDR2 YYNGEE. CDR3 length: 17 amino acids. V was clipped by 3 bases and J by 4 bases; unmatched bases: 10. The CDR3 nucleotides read TGTGCCAGCAGCGAACGTCGGGACAGGGACATCACCGGGGAGCTGTTTTTT. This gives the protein CASSERRDRDITGELFF.

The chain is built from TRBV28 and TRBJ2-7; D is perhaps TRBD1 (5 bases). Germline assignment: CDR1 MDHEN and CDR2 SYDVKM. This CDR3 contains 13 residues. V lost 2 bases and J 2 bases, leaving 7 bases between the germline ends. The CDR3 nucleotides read TGTGCCAGCAGTTTAAGGGGCGCCTACGAGCAGTACTTC. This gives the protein CASSLRGAYEQYF.

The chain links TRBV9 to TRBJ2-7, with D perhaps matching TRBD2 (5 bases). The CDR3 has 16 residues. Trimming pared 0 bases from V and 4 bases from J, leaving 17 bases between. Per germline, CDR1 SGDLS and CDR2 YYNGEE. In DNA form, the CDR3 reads TGTGCCAGCAGCGTAGCCGGAGGAGATAGAATGTACGAGCAGTACTTC. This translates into CASSVAGGDRMYEQYF. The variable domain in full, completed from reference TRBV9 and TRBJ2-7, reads DSGVTQTPKHLITATGQRVTLRCSPRSGDLSVYWYQQSLDQGLQFLIQYYNGEERAKGNILERFSAQQFPDLHSELNLSSLELGDSALYFCASSVAGGDRMYEQYFGPGTRLTVT.

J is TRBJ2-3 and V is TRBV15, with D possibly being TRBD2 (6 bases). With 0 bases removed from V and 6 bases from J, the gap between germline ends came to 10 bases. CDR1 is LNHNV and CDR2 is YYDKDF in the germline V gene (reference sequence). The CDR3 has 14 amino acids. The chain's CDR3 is CATSRDWGEDTQYF. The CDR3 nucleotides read TGTGCCACCAGCAGAGATTGGGGGGAGGATACGCAGTATTTT. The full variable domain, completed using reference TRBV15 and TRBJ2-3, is DAMVIQNPRYQVTQFGKPVTLSCSQTLNHNVMYWYQQKSSQAPKLLFHYYDKDFNNEADTPDNFQSRRPNTSFCFLDIRSPGLGDTAMYLCATSRDWGEDTQYFGPGTRLTVL.

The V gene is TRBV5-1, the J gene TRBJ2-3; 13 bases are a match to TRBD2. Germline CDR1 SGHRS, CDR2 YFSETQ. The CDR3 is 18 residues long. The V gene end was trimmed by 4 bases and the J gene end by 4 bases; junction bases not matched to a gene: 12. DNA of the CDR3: TGCGCCAGCAGCCTCGGGACTAGCGGGACCTGGTCCGCAGATACGCAGTATTTT. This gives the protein CASSLGTSGTWSADTQYF.

The CDR3 sequence is CASDRQGLMNTEAFF. Here the CDR3 DNA reads TGTGCCAGCGACAGACAGGGGCTCATGAACACTGAAGCTTTCTTT. The chain links TRBV9 to TRBJ1-1; 8 bases are a match to TRBD1. This CDR3 is built from 15 residues. V gave up 7 bases and J gave up 0 bases; unmatched junction bases: 8. The germline gives CDR1 SGDLS, CDR2 YYNGEE.

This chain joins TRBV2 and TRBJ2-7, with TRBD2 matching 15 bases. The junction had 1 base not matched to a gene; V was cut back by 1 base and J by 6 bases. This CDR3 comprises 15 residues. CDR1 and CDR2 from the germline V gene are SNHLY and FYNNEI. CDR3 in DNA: TGTGCCAGCAGTGAAGAGGGACTAGCGGGAGGCGAGCAGTACTTC. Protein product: CASSEEGLAGGEQYF.

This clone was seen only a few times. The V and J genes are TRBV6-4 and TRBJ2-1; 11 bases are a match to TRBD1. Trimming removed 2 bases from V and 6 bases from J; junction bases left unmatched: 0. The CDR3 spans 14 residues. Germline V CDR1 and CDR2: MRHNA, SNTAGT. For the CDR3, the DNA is TGTGCCAGCAGTGACGGGACAGGGGGCAATGAGCAGTTCTTC. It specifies CASSDGTGGNEQFF.